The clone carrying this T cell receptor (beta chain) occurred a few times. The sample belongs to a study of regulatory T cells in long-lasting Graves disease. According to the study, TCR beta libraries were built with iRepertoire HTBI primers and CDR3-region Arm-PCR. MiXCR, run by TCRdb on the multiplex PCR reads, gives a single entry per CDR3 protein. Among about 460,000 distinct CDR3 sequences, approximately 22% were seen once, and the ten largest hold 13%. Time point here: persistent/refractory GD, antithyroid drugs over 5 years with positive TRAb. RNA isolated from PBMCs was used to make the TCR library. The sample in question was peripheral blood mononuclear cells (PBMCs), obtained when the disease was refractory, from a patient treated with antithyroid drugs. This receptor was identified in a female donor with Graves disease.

CDR3 nucleotide sequence: TGCAGCGGGGGGACAGCGAACACCGGGGAGCTGTTTTTT. Its translation: CSGGTANTGELFF. The rearrangement links TRBV29-1 to TRBJ2-2; 7 bases match TRBD1. Germline values: CDR1 SQVTM, CDR2 ANQGSEA. This CDR3 has 13 residues. Unmatched junction bases numbered 2, after V lost 7 bases and J lost 0 bases.